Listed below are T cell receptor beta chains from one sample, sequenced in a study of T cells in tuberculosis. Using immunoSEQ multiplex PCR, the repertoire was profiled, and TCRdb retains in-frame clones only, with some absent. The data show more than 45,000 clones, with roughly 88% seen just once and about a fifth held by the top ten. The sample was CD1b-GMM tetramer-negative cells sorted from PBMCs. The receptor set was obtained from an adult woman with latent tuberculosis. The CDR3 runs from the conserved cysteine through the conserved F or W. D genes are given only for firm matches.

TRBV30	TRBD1	CAWKGTGALSGNTIYF
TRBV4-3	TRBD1	CASSQDLGQGSAFF
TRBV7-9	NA	CASSLRFGALNTEAFF
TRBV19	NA	CAVSSAHEQYF
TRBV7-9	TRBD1	CASSLRDRSYEQYF
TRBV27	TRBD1	CASSRDSQETQYF
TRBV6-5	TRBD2	CASSYGGGSYNEQFF
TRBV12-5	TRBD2	CASGSNPGNSGSYNEQFF
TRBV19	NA	CASSSSGPDYGYTF
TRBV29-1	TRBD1	CSVEDRDRGRLRDGYTF
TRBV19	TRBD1	CASSGRTGSTEAFF
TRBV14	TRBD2	CASSPLAGHDTQYF
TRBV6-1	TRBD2	CASSVLAGGHETQYF
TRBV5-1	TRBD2	CASSSGLAGEGTQYF
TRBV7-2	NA	CASSLVMGGSLGDTQYF
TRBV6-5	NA	CASSYRQGNQPQHF
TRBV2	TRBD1	CASRTTGTNGNTIYF
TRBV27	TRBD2	CASSLTSGSNGELFF
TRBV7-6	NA	CASSPLETGTDTQYF
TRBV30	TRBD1	CAWGRDSNQPQHF
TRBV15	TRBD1	CATSRDGPGGWDTEAFF
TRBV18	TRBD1	CASGQGIDSPLHF
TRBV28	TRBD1	CASSLLDRGLGYTF
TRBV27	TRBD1	CASRFQGDTEAFF
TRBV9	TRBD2	CASNLAGGWGEQFF
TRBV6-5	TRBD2	CASAAGVGEQYF
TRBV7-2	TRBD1	CASSSRDRAEQYF
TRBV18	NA	CASSPGAQMNTEAFF
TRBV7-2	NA	CASSLTSGHTGGYTF